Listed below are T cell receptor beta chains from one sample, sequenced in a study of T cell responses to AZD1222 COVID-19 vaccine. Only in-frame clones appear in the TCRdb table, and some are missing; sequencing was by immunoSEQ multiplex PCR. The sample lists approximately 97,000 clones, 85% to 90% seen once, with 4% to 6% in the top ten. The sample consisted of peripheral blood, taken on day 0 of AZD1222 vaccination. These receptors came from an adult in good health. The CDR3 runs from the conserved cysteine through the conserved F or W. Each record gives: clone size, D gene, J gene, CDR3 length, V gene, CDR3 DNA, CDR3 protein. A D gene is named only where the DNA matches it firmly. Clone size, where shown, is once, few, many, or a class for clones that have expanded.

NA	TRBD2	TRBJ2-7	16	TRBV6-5	TGTGCCAGCAGTTACTCTGGCGGGAGAAGTTCCTACGAGCAGTACTTC	CASSYSGGRSSYEQYF
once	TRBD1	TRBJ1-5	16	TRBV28	TGTGCCAGCAGTTCCGGGACAGGGTTTCGAAATCAGCCCCAGCATTTT	CASSSGTGFRNQPQHF
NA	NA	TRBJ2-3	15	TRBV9	TGTGCCAGCAGCGTAGCGGAACATAGCACAGATACGCAGTATTTT	CASSVAEHSTDTQYF
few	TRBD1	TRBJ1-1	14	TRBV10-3	TGTGCCATCAGCATAAAGGGGGCTGGCACTGAAGCTTTCTTT	CAISIKGAGTEAFF
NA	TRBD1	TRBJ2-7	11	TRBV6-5	TGTGCCAGCGACAGGGGCTACGAGCAGTACTTC	CASDRGYEQYF
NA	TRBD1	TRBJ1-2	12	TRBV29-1	TGCAGCGGGGTACAGGGGGACTATGGCTACACCTTC	CSGVQGDYGYTF
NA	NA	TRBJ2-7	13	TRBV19	TGTGCCAGTAGCGCACAGTGGGAGAACGAGCAGTACTTC	CASSAQWENEQYF
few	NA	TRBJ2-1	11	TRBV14	TGTGCCAGCAGCCGAGGCTGGGAGCAGTTCTTC	CASSRGWEQFF
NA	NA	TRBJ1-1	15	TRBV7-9	TGTGCCAGCAGCTTAGGTTGGGGCAGGGGCACTGAAGCTTTCTTT	CASSLGWGRGTEAFF
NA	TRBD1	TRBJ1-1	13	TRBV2	TGTGCCAGCAGTGACCTCACAGGGGCGGGGGCTTTCTTT	CASSDLTGAGAFF
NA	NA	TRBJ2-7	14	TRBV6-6	TGTGCCAGCACCGAAGGCGGACAATTCTACGAGCAGTACTTC	CASTEGGQFYEQYF
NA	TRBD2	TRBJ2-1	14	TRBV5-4	TGTGCCAGCAGCTTCCCGGGTGCGGGAGGATCTCCGTTCTTC	CASSFPGAGGSPFF
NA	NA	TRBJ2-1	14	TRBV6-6	TGTGCCAGCAGTTACCTGGCCAACTACAATGAGCAGTTCTTC	CASSYLANYNEQFF
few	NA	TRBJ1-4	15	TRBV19	TGTGCCAGTAGTATTCGGTCGGCGACTAATGAAAAACTGTTTTTT	CASSIRSATNEKLFF
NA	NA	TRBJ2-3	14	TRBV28	TGTGCCAGCAGCTTAGGGTGGAGCACAGATACGCAGTATTTT	CASSLGWSTDTQYF
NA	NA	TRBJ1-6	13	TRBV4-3	TGCGCCAGCAGCCAAGATGGGGATCCACCCCTCCACTTT	CASSQDGDPPLHF
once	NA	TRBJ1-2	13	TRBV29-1	TGCAGCGTTCGAGGCCTCCTCCACTATGGCTACACCTTC	CSVRGLLHYGYTF
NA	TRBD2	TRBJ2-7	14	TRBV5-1	TGCGCCAGCAGCTTGGCTAGCGGTGCCTACGAGCAGTACTTC	CASSLASGAYEQYF
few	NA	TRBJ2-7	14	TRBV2	TGTGCCAGCCGCCGGGACCCTTCCTCCTACGAGCAGTACTTC	CASRRDPSSYEQYF
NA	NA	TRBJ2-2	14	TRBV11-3	TGTGCCAGCAGTCCCGACGGGAACACCGGGGAGCTGTTTTTT	CASSPDGNTGELFF
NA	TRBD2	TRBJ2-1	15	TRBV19	TGTGCCAGTAGTGAGACTAGCGTATCCTACAATGAGCAGTTCTTC	CASSETSVSYNEQFF
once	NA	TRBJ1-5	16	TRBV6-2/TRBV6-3	TGTGCCAGCAGTCGGGAACCGGGACTTCGAAATCAGCCCCAGCATTTT	CASSREPGLRNQPQHF
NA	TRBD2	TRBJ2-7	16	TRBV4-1	TGCGCCAGCAGCCAAGTGGTGACTAGCGGGACTTACGAGCAGTACTTC	CASSQVVTSGTYEQYF
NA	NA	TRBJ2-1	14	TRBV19	TGTGCCAGTAAGGTCGCGCTCCCCTACAATGAGCAGTTCTTC	CASKVALPYNEQFF
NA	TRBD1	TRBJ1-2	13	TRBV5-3	TGTGCCAGAGCCGACAGGGGCCTCTATGGCTACACCTTC	CARADRGLYGYTF
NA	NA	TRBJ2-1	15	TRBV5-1	TGCGCCAGCAGCCCCGGGACGGTAACCTACAATGAGCAGTTCTTC	CASSPGTVTYNEQFF
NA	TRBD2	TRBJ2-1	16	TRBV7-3	TGTGCCAGCAGCGCTAGCGGGGGGGCCTATTACAATGAGCAGTTCTTC	CASSASGGAYYNEQFF
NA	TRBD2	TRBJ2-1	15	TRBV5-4	TGTGCCAGCAGCTTGGGGCTAGCGGCCAACAATGAGCAGTTCTTC	CASSLGLAANNEQFF
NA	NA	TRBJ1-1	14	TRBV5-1	TGCGCCAGCAACCAAGGGTTATTGAACACTGAAGCTTTCTTT	CASNQGLLNTEAFF
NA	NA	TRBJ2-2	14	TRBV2	TGTGCCAGCAGTAATTTGCTAGGAACCGGGGAGCTGTTTTTT	CASSNLLGTGELFF
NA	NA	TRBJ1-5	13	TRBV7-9	TGTGCCAGCAGCTCGGGAAGAGATCAGCCCCAGCATTTT	CASSSGRDQPQHF
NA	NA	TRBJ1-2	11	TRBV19	TGTGCCTCCGAAGGGGTCGGTGGCTACACCTTC	CASEGVGGYTF